This TCR beta chain was sequenced during a study of PD-L1 blockade in urothelial cancer. At the level of the study: In the mid-2010s therapy began: atezolizumab 1,200 mg intravenously every 3 weeks. Prior chemotherapy in patients spanned 0 to 3 regimens.

Germline V gene sequence: CDR1 SGHAT, CDR2 FQNNGV. The CDR3 contains 13 residues. Losses at the gene ends were 5 bases for V and 15 bases for J; bases not matched to a gene: 7. TCRdb keeps only in-frame clones here, not all; method: immunoSEQ multiplex PCR. Of 35,000 to 45,000 clones listed, more than 80% are singletons. Time point indicated: peripheral blood 6 weeks after treatment start. All patients handed over anywhere from 1 to 8 samples, pretreatment and on-treatment. Material: PBMCs, obtained around atezolizumab (anti-PD-L1) treatment. This receptor was taken from a man between 65 and 79 years old with urothelial cancer. The V call is TRBV11-2, the J call TRBJ2-1; 13 bases fit TRBD2. DNA for the CDR3: TGTGCCAGCAGCAATGGACTAGCGGGAGTCACGTTCTTC. Translating gives CASSNGLAGVTFF.